The 10 T cell receptor beta chains below were found in one sample sequenced in a study of cytomegalovirus exposure and HLA in healthy donors. Sequencing used immunoSEQ multiplex PCR; TCRdb keeps in-frame clones, though not all of them. The sample gives approximately 140,000 clones, about 86% of which show up once; roughly 3% is in the top ten. Sequenced sample: PBMCs. These receptors were taken from a young man in good health and CMV-seronegative.

This chain connects TRBV7-9 to TRBJ1-1; 8 bases line up with TRBD1. CDR3 length: 14 amino acids. The junction had 8 bases not matched to a gene; V was cut back by 6 bases and J by 5 bases. The germline V gene has CDR1 SEHNR and CDR2 FQNEAQ (reference sequence). In nucleotides, the CDR3 is TGTGCCAGCAGTCGAAGGACAGGGAGGACTGAAGCTTTCTTT. Encoded protein: CASSRRTGRTEAFF.

This chain uses TRBV2 with TRBJ1-5; 7 bases are a match to TRBD1. The CDR3 contains 14 residues. V was pared by 5 bases and J by 2 bases, with 3 bases of the junction left unmatched. CDR1 and CDR2 from the germline V gene are SNHLY and FYNNEI. DNA of the CDR3: TGTGCCAGCAGTTCCGACAGGGGCAATCAGCCCCAGCATTTT. Translated: CASSSDRGNQPQHF.

The chain joins TRBV27 to TRBJ1-3; 9 nucleotides match TRBD1. The CDR3 extends over 15 amino acids. Trimming took 2 bases from V and 2 from J; bases not matched to a gene: 1. From germline, CDR1 is MNHEY and CDR2 SMNVEV (reference sequence). This CDR3 reads CASSLRQGAGNTIYF. CDR3 bases: TGTGCCAGCAGTTTAAGACAGGGGGCTGGAAACACCATATATTTT.

The gene calls are TRBV5-6 and TRBJ2-7, with no clear D. Deletions cut 1 base from V and 3 bases from J, with 11 bases between. Germline assignment: CDR1 SGHDT and CDR2 YYEEEE. The CDR3 is 14 amino acids. As DNA, the CDR3 is TGTGCCAGCAGCTTGTATGGCAGAAGCTACGAGCAGTACTTC. This encodes CASSLYGRSYEQYF. The entire variable domain, with the rest obtained from reference TRBV5-6 and TRBJ2-7, is as follows: DAGVTQSPTHLIKTRGQQVTLRCSPKSGHDTVSWYQQALGQGPQFIFQYYEEEERQRGNFPDRFSGHQFPNYSSELNVNALLLGDSALYLCASSLYGRSYEQYFGPGTRLTVT.

The chain combines TRBV5-1 with TRBJ2-3, with 8 bases matching TRBD1. V shed 4 bases, J shed 3 bases, and the junction held 7 bases outside the gene matches. The CDR3 covers 15 residues. CDR1 and CDR2 (germline): SGHRS, YFSETQ. CDR3: CASSLRTGWTDTQYF. The CDR3 DNA follows: TGCGCCAGCAGCCTGAGGACAGGGTGGACAGATACGCAGTATTTT.

V and J are TRBV27 and TRBJ2-5, with TRBD1 as a possible D gene (5 bases). The CDR3 is 15 amino acids. Trimming took off 3 bases at V and 0 bases at J, with 11 bases between the two ends. Looked up from germline, CDR1 is MNHEY and CDR2 is SMNVEV (reference sequence). The CDR3 loop reads CASSLSGMYQETQYF. CDR3 coding DNA: TGTGCCAGCAGTTTGTCAGGGATGTACCAAGAGACCCAGTACTTC.

The gene calls are TRBV6-1 and TRBJ2-5; D not certain. Per germline, CDR1 MNHNS and CDR2 SASEGT. Trimming took 2 bases from V and 2 from J, leaving 9 bases between them. This CDR3 contains 14 residues. This CDR3 reads CASSENYRQETQYF. The CDR3 DNA reads TGTGCCAGCAGTGAAAATTACAGACAAGAGACCCAGTACTTC.

J is TRBJ2-2 and V is TRBV7-9; the match to TRBD1 covers 8 bases. This CDR3 is 15 amino acids long. Germline V gene data show CDR1 as SEHNR and CDR2 as FQNEAQ (reference sequence). V was clipped by 6 bases and J by 4 bases; unmatched bases: 7. The CDR3 nucleotides read TGTGCCAGCAGATCCTCAGGGGGCATCACCGGGGAGCTGTTTTTT. This codes for CASRSSGGITGELFF.

This chain connects TRBV6-5 to TRBJ2-3; TRBD2 matches at 8 bases. J lost 4 bases, V lost 0 bases, and 6 bases had no gene match. The CDR3 covers 16 residues. Germline V CDR1 and CDR2: MNHEY, SVGAGI. The CDR3, as DNA: TGTGCCAGCAGTTACTCGGCGGGGGGTAGTGCAGATACGCAGTATTTT. This gives the protein CASSYSAGGSADTQYF.

This sequence joins TRBV18 and TRBJ1-4, with TRBD1 identical over 8 bases. The CDR3 sequence is 15 residues long. Looked up from germline, CDR1 is KGHSH and CDR2 is LQKENI. V trimming: 3 bases; J trimming: 6 bases; junction bases outside the gene matches: 6. This CDR3 reads CASSPQGAWDEKLFF. The CDR3 DNA is TGTGCCAGCTCACCCCAGGGGGCATGGGATGAAAAACTGTTTTTT.